Detailed here is one TCR beta chain. V was pared by 4 bases and J by 4 bases, with 13 bases between. CDR1 is MDHEN, CDR2 SYDVKM, per germline. CDR3 size: 14 residues. These data are taken from a study of blood T cell repertoires in COVID-19. TCRdb's copy holds only in-frame clones and misses some; the assay was immunoSEQ multiplex PCR. The sample contains 150,000 or so clones, roughly nine tenths of which appear only once. Sequenced: peripheral blood. The receptor was derived from a woman aged 40 to 55 with acute or convalescent COVID-19. The gene calls are TRBV28 and TRBJ1-1, with no clear D. The CDR3 DNA sequence: TGTGCCAGCAGTTCTCTGTTATCGAGCACTGAAGCTTTCTTT. This gives the protein CASSSLLSSTEAFF. Full variable domain (outside the CDR3, taken from reference TRBV28 and TRBJ1-1): DVKVTQSSRYLVKRTGEKVFLECVQDMDHENMFWYRQDPGLGLRLIYFSYDVKMKEKGDIPEGYSVSREKKERFSLILESASTNQTSMYLCASSSLLSSTEAFFGQGTRLTVV.